This T cell receptor (beta chain) was documented in a study of OX40 agonist ivuxolimab in advanced cancers. Study at large: Prior anti-PD-1, anti-PD-L1 or anti-CTLA-4 therapy was allowed; approximately 41% had some. Study-level points and caveats: Low clonal expansion, among the lowest seen, marked partial responders at 0.1-3.0 mg/kg. Normalized expansion of T-cell clones was also low for some nonresponders.

Libraries were prepared by immunoSEQ multiplex PCR; TCRdb keeps only in-frame clonotypes and omits some of them. The top ten hold about 0.52% of the sample, which has under 85,000 clones, around nine tenths seen once. With autoimmune disease history or systemic immunosuppression, patients were excluded. Germline V gene lookup returns CDR1 SQVTM and CDR2 ANQGSEA. The V end was cut by 5 bases, the J end by 1 base, with 11 bases between. The CDR3 spans 13 residues. On this clone itself: Its specificity is not known.

This sample comprised CD4+ or CD8+ T cells sorted from blood, obtained in a trial of the OX40 agonist ivuxolimab. The V gene is TRBV29-1, the J gene TRBJ1-1; D is unresolved. The sequence was collected from an adult with an advanced solid tumor such as melanoma, head and neck, liver or kidney cancer. This CDR3 reads CSVLSLPNTEAFF. For the CDR3, the DNA is TGCAGCGTTCTTTCCCTCCCGAACACTGAAGCTTTCTTT.